This T cell receptor beta chain was sequenced for a study of blood T cell repertoires in COVID-19. Study details: T cells, B-cell-depleted T cells, or PBMCs provided the cDNA or gDNA that served as material.

Data came from immunoSEQ multiplex PCR; TCRdb stores just in-frame clones and leaves some out. The data show some 70,000 clones, 80% to 90% seen once. V was cut by 5 bases and J by 4 bases, with 6 bases left in between. The CDR3 extends over 11 amino acids. The V gene's germline CDR1 is GTSNPN and CDR2 SVGIG (reference sequence). This clonotype was obtained from a woman aged 55 to 70 with acute or convalescent COVID-19. The chain recombines TRBV30 with TRBJ1-3; tentatively, D is TRBD1 (6 bases). Sequencing was done on a sample of peripheral blood. The CDR3 region has the DNA TGTGCCTGGGACAGGGGAAACACCATATATTTT. Its protein is CAWDRGNTIYF.